These 21 T cell receptor beta chains were sequenced from one sample in a study of blood T cell repertoires in COVID-19. Using immunoSEQ multiplex PCR, the repertoire was profiled, and TCRdb retains in-frame clones only, with some absent. The profile shows 90,000 to 120,000 clones, roughly 92% of them singletons. Sequenced material: peripheral blood. All receptors derive from an older man with acute or convalescent COVID-19.

The gene calls are TRBV18 and TRBJ2-7, with D perhaps TRBD2 (5 bases). Germline CDR1 reads KGHSH; CDR2 reads LQKENI. Between the trimmed V and J ends, which lost 1 base and 3 bases, there was a span of 7 bases. The CDR3 is 13 amino acids. This CDR3 is CASSPRSVYEQYF. The CDR3 nucleotides read TGTGCCAGCTCACCACGTAGCGTCTACGAGCAGTACTTC.

The gene calls are TRBV4-1 and TRBJ1-2; unclear D gene. Trimming took 0 bases from V and 2 from J, leaving 13 bases between them. Germline lookup yields CDR1 MGHRA and CDR2 YSYEKL. CDR3 length equals 16 residues. CDR3 nucleotides: TGCGCCAGCAGCCAAGATCGGACTACTTTAAACTATGGCTACACCTTC. Residues: CASSQDRTTLNYGYTF.

This clone was detected only once. The chain carries TRBV5-6 and TRBJ1-3; D possibly corresponds to TRBD1 (6 bases). V was trimmed by 4 bases and J by 0 bases, leaving 11 bases between them. Per germline, CDR1 SGHDT and CDR2 YYEEEE. The CDR3 is made up of 15 amino acids. The DNA for the CDR3 is TGTGCCAGCAGCCTAGGACAGAGCTCTGGAAACACCATATATTTT. This gives the protein CASSLGQSSGNTIYF.

The chain combines TRBV12-3 or TRBV12-4 with TRBJ2-1; D is unresolved. The CDR3 has 12 amino acids. The ends were cut back, 2 bases at V and 8 bases at J, with 7 bases in the middle. The CDR3 loop is CASSLTTYEQFF. The DNA of the CDR3 is TGTGCCAGCAGTTTAACTACTTATGAGCAGTTCTTC.

V gene TRBV19 combines with J gene TRBJ2-3, with D hard to call. V was shortened by 9 bases and J by 2 bases, with 12 bases between the two germline ends. The germline V gene has CDR1 LNHDA and CDR2 SQIVND (reference sequence). The CDR3 has 13 amino acids. CDR3 nucleotide sequence: TGTGCCAGCCGTCGAGCTTTCACAGATACGCAGTATTTT. Translating it yields CASRRAFTDTQYF.

This clone appeared a few times. The gene calls are TRBV14 and TRBJ1-3; D call uncertain. There are 14 residues in the CDR3. Germline-derived CDR1 and CDR2 are SGHDN and FVKESK. V was shortened by 3 bases and J by 3 bases, with 9 bases between the two germline ends. CDR3 region: CASSHPSNGNTIYF. DNA of the CDR3: TGTGCCAGCAGCCACCCATCCAATGGAAACACCATATATTTT.

This chain links TRBV18 with TRBJ1-2; a possible D gene is TRBD1 (5 bases). Between the trimmed V and J ends, which lost 0 bases and 8 bases, there was a span of 16 bases. This CDR3 contains 15 residues. The germline V gene encodes CDR1 KGHSH and CDR2 LQKENI. CDR3 amino acids: CASSPPAGRFWGYTF. The CDR3 DNA reads TGTGCCAGCTCACCACCAGCAGGGCGGTTTTGGGGCTACACCTTC.

This clone occurred once. This sequence joins TRBV18 and TRBJ1-2, with unresolved D. Germline V gives CDR1 KGHSH, CDR2 LQKENI. CDR3 size: 14 residues. The V and J ends lost 2 bases and 3 bases respectively, with 10 bases between them. CDR3 sequence reads: CASSPSRGDYGYTF. CDR3 bases: TGTGCCAGCTCACCATCTCGCGGCGACTATGGCTACACCTTC.

The chain couples TRBV2 to TRBJ1-4; tentatively, D is TRBD1 (5 bases). CDR3 length: 14 residues. Germline CDR1 reads SNHLY; CDR2 reads FYNNEI. Trimming removed 7 bases at V and 3 bases at J, with 12 bases between. The DNA of the CDR3 is TGTGCCAGCACCGAACAGGTTCCTAATGAAAAACTGTTTTTT. It yields the protein CASTEQVPNEKLFF.

The J gene is TRBJ1-1, the V gene TRBV24-1; D is ambiguous. CDR1 is KGHDR, CDR2 SFDVKD, per germline. The CDR3 loop spans 15 amino acids. Trimming shortened V by 3 bases and J by 1 base, and 11 bases separated the two germline ends. The CDR3 here is CATSDTRNQNTEAFF. CDR3 in DNA: TGTGCCACCAGTGATACCAGAAACCAGAACACTGAAGCTTTCTTT.

The chain recombines TRBV13 with TRBJ2-7; 8 bases agree with TRBD1. CDR3 length equals 14 residues. After removal of 5 bases from V and 3 bases from J, the junction contained 6 bases not matched to a gene. The germline V gene has CDR1 PRHDT and CDR2 FYEKMQ (reference sequence). The CDR3 bases are TGTGCCAGCAGCCAGGGGGCTAGCGTCTACGAGCAGTACTTC. Protein product: CASSQGASVYEQYF.

The rearrangement joins TRBV19 to TRBJ1-4; tentatively, D is TRBD1 (6 bases). V lost 3 bases, J lost 0 bases, and 11 bases lay in between. The CDR3 length is 16 residues. Germline V gene lookup returns CDR1 LNHDA and CDR2 SQIVND (reference sequence). The CDR3 DNA is TGTGCCAGTAGTATGGACAGATCTGCAACTAATGAAAAACTGTTTTTT. Its protein is CASSMDRSATNEKLFF.

V is TRBV11-1 and J is TRBJ1-1, with D unclear. The V gene lost 5 bases and the J gene lost 8 bases, with 9 bases spanning the gap. This CDR3 spans 11 amino acids. Germline CDR1 reads SGHAT; CDR2 reads FQDESV (reference sequence). The CDR3 bases are TGTGCCAGCAGCCACGGACTCGAAGCTTTCTTT. Residues: CASSHGLEAFF.

The rearrangement uses TRBV28 and TRBJ1-2, with D perhaps matching TRBD1 (6 bases). Germline loops: CDR1 MDHEN, CDR2 SYDVKM. V lost 1 base and J 7 bases, leaving 19 bases between the germline ends. The CDR3 is 16 amino acids. The CDR3: CASSLYVPGASGGYTF. In nucleotides, the CDR3 is TGTGCCAGCAGTTTATACGTGCCAGGGGCGTCTGGTGGCTACACCTTC.

The gene calls are TRBV28 and TRBJ2-7, with D perhaps matching TRBD2 (5 bases). Trimming took 2 bases from V and 6 from J, leaving 17 bases between them. The CDR3 length is 15 residues. Germline V CDR1 and CDR2: MDHEN, SYDVKM. DNA for the CDR3: TGTGCCAGCAGTTTAGTGGGAGTCCCACTAGGCGAGCAGTACTTC. Its translation: CASSLVGVPLGEQYF.

The V call is TRBV19, the J call TRBJ1-2; D might be TRBD1 (6 bases). The CDR3 runs to 16 residues. From germline, CDR1 is LNHDA and CDR2 SQIVND (reference sequence). Between the trimmed V and J ends, which lost 5 bases and 2 bases, there was a span of 18 bases. In nucleotides, the CDR3 is TGTGCCAGTAGTCCGAGGGGGTGGGAGGGGAACTATGGCTACACCTTC. It encodes CASSPRGWEGNYGYTF.

The chain uses TRBV4-1 and TRBJ2-1, with D maybe TRBD2 (6 bases). CDR3 length: 16 residues. The V gene lost 0 bases and the J gene lost 8 bases, with 17 bases spanning the gap. Germline assignment: CDR1 MGHRA and CDR2 YSYEKL. The CDR3 loop is CASSQDWRAGRDEQFF. As DNA, the CDR3 is TGCGCCAGCAGCCAAGATTGGAGGGCGGGCCGGGATGAGCAGTTCTTC.

The chain uses TRBV9 and TRBJ2-1, with TRBD2 matching over 9 bases. The length of the CDR3 is 15 residues. Trimming cost V 0 bases and J 7 bases; bases outside gene matches: 5. Germline V CDR1 and CDR2: SGDLS, YYNGEE. Here the CDR3 reads CASSVGLAGINEQFF. The CDR3 coding sequence is TGTGCCAGCAGCGTAGGTCTAGCGGGGATAAATGAGCAGTTCTTC.

The V and J genes are TRBV19 and TRBJ2-7; maybe TRBD1 (5 bases). This CDR3 region has 13 residues. The V gene lost 3 bases and the J gene lost 7 bases, with 13 bases spanning the gap. Germline CDR1 and CDR2: LNHDA and SQIVND (reference sequence). CDR3 region: CASSIGQGYEQYF. The CDR3 region has the DNA TGTGCCAGTAGTATTGGGCAGGGATATGAGCAGTACTTC.

CDR3 DNA sequence: TGTGCCAGCAGTCCTCTACGGGCGGGGGGATACGAGCAGTACTTC. It translates to CASSPLRAGGYEQYF. This chain links TRBV6-5 with TRBJ2-7; 8 nucleotides align to TRBD2. With 5 bases clipped from V and 4 bases from J, the junction kept 10 bases outside the gene matches. The CDR3 has 15 amino acids. Germline V gene lookup returns CDR1 MNHEY and CDR2 SVGAGI.

This clone was seen only once. The chain joins TRBV3-1 (or the pseudogene TRBV3-2) to TRBJ2-7, with D perhaps TRBD2 (6 bases). CDR1 LGHDT and CDR2 YNNKEL come from the germline V gene (reference sequence). The CDR3 covers 11 residues. Trimming took 8 bases from V and 4 from J, leaving 9 bases between them. The CDR3 DNA reads as TGTGCCAGCGGTGGGGGGTACGAGCAGTACTTC. It is translated as CASGGGYEQYF.